This record looks at one TCR beta chain sequence and its context. The antigen is undetermined. The junction departs from germline at one end; a sequencing error may be responsible. This record comes from a study of identical twins' blood T cells. This CDR3 is built from 13 residues. Germline lookup yields CDR1 SEHNR and CDR2 FQNEAQ (reference sequence). Sample barcodes were added at both library ends during cDNA synthesis. MiXCR, applied by TCRdb to the 5' RACE reads, yields one record per CDR3 protein. The sample holds around 380,000 distinct CDR3 sequences, around 30% seen once. Whole-study results and caveats: Abundant TCRbeta CDR3s overlapped more between twins than with unrelated donors.

V gene TRBV7-9 combines with J gene TRBJ1-1, with D unclear. The clonotype was recovered from a woman aged 18-55 years in good health. The sequenced material came from PBMCs. The CDR3 nucleotides are TGCGCCAACAGCCTCAACTTTGACACTGAAGCTTTCTTT. Encoded protein: CANSLNFDTEAFF.